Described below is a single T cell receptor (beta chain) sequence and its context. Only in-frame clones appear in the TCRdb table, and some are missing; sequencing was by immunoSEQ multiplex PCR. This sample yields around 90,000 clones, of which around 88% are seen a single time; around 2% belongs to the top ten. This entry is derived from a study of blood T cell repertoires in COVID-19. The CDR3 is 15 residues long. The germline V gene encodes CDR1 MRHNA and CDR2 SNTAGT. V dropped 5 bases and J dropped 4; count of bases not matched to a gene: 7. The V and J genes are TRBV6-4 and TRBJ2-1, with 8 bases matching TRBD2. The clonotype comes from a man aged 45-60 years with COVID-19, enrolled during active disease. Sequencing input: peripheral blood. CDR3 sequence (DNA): TGTGCCAGCAGTAAGATGGCGGGAGGATACAATGAGCAGTTCTTC. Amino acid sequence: CASSKMAGGYNEQFF.